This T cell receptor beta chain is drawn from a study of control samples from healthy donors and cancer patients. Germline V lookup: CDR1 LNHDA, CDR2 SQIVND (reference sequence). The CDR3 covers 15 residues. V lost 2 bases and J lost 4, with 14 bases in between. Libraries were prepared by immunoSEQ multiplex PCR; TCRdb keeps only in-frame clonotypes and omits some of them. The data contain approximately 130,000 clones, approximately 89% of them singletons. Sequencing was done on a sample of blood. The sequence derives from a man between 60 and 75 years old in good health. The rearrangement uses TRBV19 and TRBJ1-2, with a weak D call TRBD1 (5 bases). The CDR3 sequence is CASSILMGQFYGYTF. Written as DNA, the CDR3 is TGTGCCAGTAGTATATTGATGGGGCAGTTCTATGGCTACACCTTC.